These 19 T cell receptor beta chains were sequenced from one sample in a study of T cell changes during pregnancy in multiple sclerosis. Profiling relied on immunoSEQ multiplex PCR, and the TCRdb table lists in-frame clones only, not all of them. The sample lists about 30,000 clones; 90% to 95% were seen once. The material was CD8+ T cells from peripheral blood mononuclear cells, obtained before pregnancy. These receptors all come from a female donor with multiple sclerosis, enrolled in a pregnancy study.

The CDR3 region has the DNA TGTGCCAGCAGTTTGGAGGGTCCTTCCTACAATGAGCAGTTCTTC. Amino acids: CASSLEGPSYNEQFF. The chain employs TRBV27 and TRBJ2-1, with a tentative D call TRBD2 (6 bases). CDR1 and CDR2 (germline): MNHEY, SMNVEV (reference sequence). The CDR3 contains 15 residues. Trimming pared 3 bases from V and 1 base from J, leaving 10 bases between.

The rearrangement joins TRBV7-6 to TRBJ2-3; no definite D call. Germline V CDR1 and CDR2: SGHVS, FNYEAQ. V gave up 5 bases and J gave up 0 bases, with 9 bases separating them. The CDR3 is 14 residues long. CDR3 DNA sequence: TGTGCCAGCAGCCGCTACTCCAGCACAGATACGCAGTATTTT. It encodes CASSRYSSTDTQYF.

This clone was counted only a few times. V is TRBV6-1 and J is TRBJ1-5; no definite D call. Deletions cut 8 bases from V and 7 bases from J, with 15 bases between. Germline CDR1 reads MNHNS; CDR2 reads SASEGT. This CDR3 is built from 13 residues. The chain's CDR3 is CASADLEHQPQHF. For the CDR3, the DNA is TGTGCCAGCGCAGACTTGGAGCACCAGCCCCAGCATTTT.

This chain uses TRBV10-3 with TRBJ1-2, with a possible D match to TRBD1 (6 bases). The CDR3 is 15 residues long. Germline values: CDR1 ENHRY, CDR2 SYGVKD. Trimming shortened V by 10 bases and J by 1 base, and 19 bases separated the two germline ends. CDR3 DNA sequence: TGTGCCACCTGGGGGGGGGCTCGGAGTAACTATGGCTACACCTTC. This sequence encodes CATWGGARSNYGYTF.

The chain uses TRBV6-1 and TRBJ2-7; D is unresolved. Trimming took off 2 bases at V and 4 bases at J, with 18 bases between the two ends. The CDR3 extends over 16 amino acids. Germline CDR1 is MNHNS and CDR2 is SASEGT. CDR3: CASSELGDPFPYEQYF. CDR3 nucleotide sequence: TGTGCCAGCAGTGAACTCGGAGACCCCTTCCCTTACGAGCAGTACTTC.

This rearrangement joins TRBV25-1 to TRBJ2-7; 12 bases map to TRBD1. V gave up 4 bases and J gave up 11 bases; unmatched junction bases: 6. The CDR3 length is 13 residues. Germline CDR1 reads MGHDK; CDR2 reads SYGVNS. The CDR3 nucleotides are TGTGCCAGCAGTGGTCCCGGGACAGGGGGCGAGTACTTC. It specifies CASSGPGTGGEYF.

The V and J genes are TRBV6-4 and TRBJ2-1, with 14 nucleotides matching TRBD2. Germline CDR1 MRHNA, CDR2 SNTAGT. Germline trimming cut 2 bases from V and 7 bases from J; bases unmatched to any gene: 7. The CDR3 totals 17 residues. CDR3: CASSDAPTSGGANEQFF. CDR3 DNA: TGTGCCAGCAGTGACGCTCCGACTAGCGGGGGGGCTAATGAGCAGTTCTTC.

This rearrangement joins TRBV7-9 to TRBJ1-5; D is ambiguous. CDR3 length: 13 residues. Germline CDR1 reads SEHNR; CDR2 reads FQNEAQ (reference sequence). V lost 4 bases, J lost 11 bases, and 15 bases lay in between. The CDR3 DNA sequence: TGTGCCAGCAGCTCGAATATCGGTGAGGCCCAGCATTTT. This encodes CASSSNIGEAQHF. Based on the CDR3 plus reference TRBV7-9 and TRBJ1-5, the full variable domain is DTGVSQNPRHKITKRGQNVTFRCDPISEHNRLYWYRQTLGQGPEFLTYFQNEAQLEKSRLLSDRFSAERPKGSFSTLEIQRTEQGDSAMYLCASSSNIGEAQHFGDGTRLSIL.

The chain links TRBV9 to TRBJ1-2; D perhaps matches TRBD1 (6 bases). The germline V gene has CDR1 SGDLS and CDR2 YYNGEE. The CDR3 sequence is 13 residues long. V was cut by 0 bases and J by 4 bases, with 7 bases left in between. The CDR3 DNA reads as TGTGCCAGCAGCGTAGAGGACAGCTATGGCTACACCTTC. Translating it yields CASSVEDSYGYTF.

The J gene is TRBJ2-2, the V gene TRBV6-6; D is possibly TRBD2 (5 bases). CDR1 is MNHNY and CDR2 is SVGAGI in the germline V gene (reference sequence). V was pared by 2 bases and J by 6 bases, with 7 bases between. The CDR3 spans 13 residues. This CDR3 is CASSYGRAGELFF. CDR3 DNA sequence: TGTGCCAGCAGTTACGGGAGAGCCGGGGAGCTGTTTTTT.

This clone was detected only once. The chain uses TRBV28 and TRBJ1-1, with 9 bases fitting TRBD1. This CDR3 comprises 17 residues. The germline V gene encodes CDR1 MDHEN and CDR2 SYDVKM. V shed 5 bases and J 5 bases; nucleotides not matched to a gene: 15. The CDR3 sequence is CASSLYGRDRVGTEAFF. Here the CDR3 DNA reads TGTGCCAGCAGTCTGTATGGCCGGGACAGGGTCGGTACTGAAGCTTTCTTT.

The chain couples TRBV13 to TRBJ1-1, with 7 bases matching TRBD1. CDR3 length equals 12 residues. V was clipped by 4 bases and J by 10 bases; unmatched bases: 6. Germline-derived CDR1 and CDR2 are PRHDT and FYEKMQ (reference sequence). The DNA of the CDR3 is TGTGCCAGCAGCTCTACAGGGGAGGTAGCTTTCTTT. It encodes CASSSTGEVAFF.

This chain joins TRBV11-3 and TRBJ2-7; 7 nucleotides line up with TRBD1. Germline lookup yields CDR1 SGHNT and CDR2 YENEEA. This CDR3 is built from 13 residues. Trimming cost V 5 bases and J 0 bases; bases outside gene matches: 1. The CDR3 protein is CASSHRGSYEQYF. The CDR3 DNA reads as TGTGCCAGCAGCCACAGGGGCTCCTACGAGCAGTACTTC.

This clone was recorded once. This sequence joins TRBV5-4 and TRBJ1-1; a weak D match, TRBD1 (5 bases). V lost 4 bases and J 0 bases, leaving 10 bases between the germline ends. Germline values: CDR1 SGHNT, CDR2 YYREEE (reference sequence). The CDR3 totals 14 residues. The CDR3 DNA reads as TGTGCCAGCAGCCGGAGGGGAGTGAACACTGAAGCTTTCTTT. This sequence encodes CASSRRGVNTEAFF.

This sequence joins TRBV7-2 and TRBJ1-2, with D possibly being TRBD1 (5 bases). Trimming cost V 4 bases and J 4 bases, with 19 bases left between them. Per the germline V gene, CDR1 is SGHTA and CDR2 is FQGNSA. The CDR3 runs 16 residues. The DNA for the CDR3 is TGTGCCAGCAGCTCCCGCCTTCGGCCCACAGGCTATGGCTACACCTTC. Its translation: CASSSRLRPTGYGYTF.

The chain has TRBV28 and TRBJ2-7, with D possibly matching TRBD2 (6 bases). The CDR3 extends over 14 amino acids. Germline assignment: CDR1 MDHEN and CDR2 SYDVKM. Trimming removed 7 bases from V and 1 base from J, with 14 bases in between. CDR3 in amino acids: CASTAPGESYEQYF. The CDR3 DNA reads as TGTGCCAGCACCGCGCCGGGAGAATCCTACGAGCAGTACTTC.

This clone was seen just once. The chain recombines TRBV5-1 with TRBJ2-1; possible D gene TRBD1, 5 bases. This CDR3 spans 14 amino acids. Between the trimmed V and J ends, which lost 2 bases and 8 bases, there was a span of 14 bases. Per germline, CDR1 SGHRS and CDR2 YFSETQ. CDR3 region: CASSFSREGDEQFF. CDR3 DNA sequence: TGCGCCAGCAGCTTTTCCAGGGAAGGCGATGAGCAGTTCTTC. Complete variable domain (other parts from reference TRBV5-1 and TRBJ2-1): KAGVTQTPRYLIKTRGQQVTLSCSPISGHRSVSWYQQTPGQGLQFLFEYFSETQRNKGNFPGRFSGRQFSNSRSEMNVSTLELGDSALYLCASSFSREGDEQFFGPGTRLTVL.

The J gene is TRBJ2-4, the V gene TRBV6-5; D perhaps matches TRBD2 (5 bases). CDR1 is MNHEY and CDR2 is SVGAGI in the germline V gene. The CDR3 is made up of 15 amino acids. Trimming took 0 bases from V and 1 from J, leaving 7 bases between them. CDR3 nucleotide sequence: TGTGCCAGCAGTTACTCGTCGGGGGCCAAAAACATTCAGTACTTC. Protein sequence: CASSYSSGAKNIQYF.

The V call is TRBV4-3, the J call TRBJ2-3; possibly TRBD2 for D (6 bases). V lost 1 base, J lost 0 bases, and 14 bases lay in between. This CDR3 is 17 amino acids long. Germline V gene lookup returns CDR1 LGHNA and CDR2 YSLEER. The CDR3 sequence: CASSQARAGTSTDTQYF. In DNA form, the CDR3 reads TGCGCCAGCAGCCAAGCGAGGGCGGGGACTAGCACAGATACGCAGTATTTT.